A single sample gave rise to the 5 T cell receptor beta chains below, sequenced in a study of OX40 agonist ivuxolimab in advanced cancers. Produced via immunoSEQ multiplex PCR; TCRdb's table is partial and in-frame only. The table lists about 61,000 clones, around 82% of them singletons. The specimen was CD4+ or CD8+ T cells sorted from blood, collected in a trial of the OX40 agonist ivuxolimab. Receptors were obtained from an adult with an advanced solid tumor such as melanoma, head and neck, liver or kidney cancer.

This clone has a single count. V gene TRBV5-4 combines with J gene TRBJ2-7; 11 bases agree with TRBD1. The germline gives CDR1 SGHNT, CDR2 YYREEE (reference sequence). The CDR3 sequence is 14 residues long. The V segment lost 4 bases and the J segment 6 bases; nucleotides outside the gene matches: 6. The CDR3 region has the DNA TGTGCCAGCAGCGAAAGGACAGGGGGCACCGAGCAGTACTTC. The encoded protein is CASSERTGGTEQYF.

The gene calls are TRBV7-2 and TRBJ2-1; 9 bases line up with TRBD2. This CDR3 contains 15 residues. Losses at the gene ends were 1 base for V and 8 bases for J; bases not matched to a gene: 6. Looked up from germline, CDR1 is SGHTA and CDR2 is FQGNSA. The CDR3 here is CASSLVGTSPDEQFF. The CDR3 bases are TGTGCCAGCAGCTTAGTAGGGACTAGCCCGGATGAGCAGTTCTTC.

The chain combines TRBV27 with TRBJ2-1; 14 positions match TRBD2. The CDR3 consists of 15 residues. CDR1 and CDR2 (germline): MNHEY, SMNVEV (reference sequence). V shed 4 bases, J shed 8 bases, and the junction held 4 bases outside the gene matches. This CDR3 is CASSSGLAGDDEQFF. The CDR3, as DNA: TGTGCCAGCAGTTCGGGACTAGCGGGAGACGATGAGCAGTTCTTC.

The gene calls are TRBV11-2 and TRBJ2-1, with D perhaps TRBD1 or TRBD2 (5 bases each). CDR3 size: 14 residues. The germline V gene encodes CDR1 SGHAT and CDR2 FQNNGV. The V gene lost 0 bases and the J gene lost 8 bases, with 11 bases spanning the gap. The chain's CDR3 is CASSLDPGDDEQFF. The CDR3 DNA is TGTGCCAGCAGCTTAGATCCTGGGGACGATGAGCAGTTCTTC.

The table lists this clone with a few counts. The chain joins TRBV18 to TRBJ1-2, with TRBD1 identical over 9 bases. CDR1 is KGHSH, CDR2 LQKENI, per germline. The CDR3 loop spans 14 amino acids. V gave up 5 bases and J gave up 6 bases; unmatched junction bases: 7. CDR3 DNA sequence: TGTGCCAGCTCATTTAACAGGGGGCATGATGGCTACACCTTC. This encodes CASSFNRGHDGYTF.